This TCR beta chain was recorded in a study of blood T cell repertoires in COVID-19. On the study more broadly: The United States, Italy and Spain supplied acute and convalescent COVID-19 samples.

This clone was counted a few times. The CDR3 runs 14 residues. Germline CDR1 is SEHNR and CDR2 is FQNEAQ (reference sequence). Trimming cost V 1 base and J 4 bases; bases outside gene matches: 3. Enrolment of Seattle patients took place during active infection, and they were followed longitudinally. The data were produced by immunoSEQ multiplex PCR, yet TCRdb's version contains in-frame clones alone and is incomplete. Of approximately 25,000 clones listed, about four fifths are singletons. The source of this sequence is a man between 45 and 60 years old with COVID-19, enrolled during active disease. The chain has TRBV7-9 and TRBJ1-2, with 7 bases matching TRBD1. Sequencing input: peripheral blood. CDR3 in amino acids: CASSLDRGAYGYTF. The CDR3 coding sequence is TGTGCCAGCAGCTTAGACAGGGGTGCCTATGGCTACACCTTC.